The subject of this entry is one TCR beta chain. PCR primers comprised 60 Vbeta and 13 Jbeta primers. Per the authors' pipeline: Some 10 million shared chains were among the 60 million to 80 million unique TCR beta chains that a later analysis counted. Profiling relied on immunoSEQ multiplex PCR, and the TCRdb table lists in-frame clones only, not all of them. V and J calls and clone size are as listed in that table; D and trimming were resolved from the DNA. The repertoire includes about 170,000 clones, about 75% of them detected once, and around 0.97% sits in the top ten. The data belong to a study of cytomegalovirus exposure and HLA in healthy donors. This receptor was taken from a woman between 50 and 59 years old in good health and CMV-seropositive. The sample consisted of PBMCs.

CDR3 loop: CASSFQAGGPETQYF. The CDR3 DNA is TGTGCCAGCAGCTTTCAGGCGGGGGGCCCAGAGACCCAGTACTTC. V gene TRBV7-2 combines with J gene TRBJ2-5, with 8 bases identical to TRBD2. The germline V gene encodes CDR1 SGHTA and CDR2 FQGNSA. The junction had 7 bases not matched to a gene; V was cut back by 3 bases and J by 4 bases. The CDR3 is 15 amino acids.